A selection of T cell receptor beta chains follows, all from one sample in a study of shared clonotypes between healthy human individuals. Generated by immunoSEQ multiplex PCR, the TCRdb table keeps only in-frame clones and is missing some. The data show some 900,000 clones, with 76% seen just once and nearly 1.5% held by the top ten. What was sequenced was memory CD4+ T cells sorted from blood. All receptors come from a man aged 18 to 30 in good health. CDR3s include the opening cysteine and the closing phenylalanine or tryptophan. The order of the fields is J gene, clone size, D gene, V gene, CDR3 protein, CDR3 DNA. D genes are given only for firm matches. Part of the rows lack a size; the others show once, few, many or a class for expanded clones.

j_call: TRBJ2-2
clone_size: -
d_call: TRBD1
v_call: TRBV28
cdr3_aa: CASSLVQGAGTGELFF
cdr3_nt: TGTGCCAGCAGTTTGGTGCAGGGGGCAGGAACCGGGGAGCTGTTTTTT

j_call: TRBJ2-5
clone_size: -
d_call: TRBD2
v_call: TRBV11-2
cdr3_aa: CASSFSSGFYQETQYF
cdr3_nt: TGTGCCAGCAGCTTCTCTAGCGGATTCTACCAAGAGACCCAGTACTTC

j_call: TRBJ2-5
clone_size: -
d_call: TRBD2
v_call: TRBV2
cdr3_aa: CASSPSSGGLETQYF
cdr3_nt: TGTGCCAGCAGTCCAAGCAGCGGGGGGTTAGAGACCCAGTACTTC

j_call: TRBJ1-2
clone_size: -
d_call: -
v_call: TRBV30
cdr3_aa: CAWSVTGGYGYTF
cdr3_nt: TGTGCCTGGAGTGTAACCGGTGGCTATGGCTACACCTTC

j_call: TRBJ1-5
clone_size: -
d_call: TRBD1
v_call: TRBV2
cdr3_aa: CASSREGAQPQHF
cdr3_nt: TGTGCCAGCAGCCGGGAGGGGGCACAGCCCCAGCATTTT

j_call: TRBJ1-1
clone_size: -
d_call: TRBD1
v_call: TRBV10-3
cdr3_aa: CAITRQGRNTEAFF
cdr3_nt: TGTGCCATCACCCGACAGGGGAGGAACACTGAAGCTTTCTTT

j_call: TRBJ2-5
clone_size: many
d_call: -
v_call: TRBV5-6
cdr3_aa: CASSPGLSETQYF
cdr3_nt: TGTGCCAGCAGCCCGGGACTGTCGGAGACCCAGTACTTC

j_call: TRBJ2-5
clone_size: -
d_call: -
v_call: TRBV28
cdr3_aa: CASRRGLETQYF
cdr3_nt: TGTGCCAGCAGGCGCGGTCTGGAGACCCAGTACTTC

j_call: TRBJ1-2
clone_size: -
d_call: -
v_call: TRBV7-2
cdr3_aa: CASSLDLEGYTF
cdr3_nt: TGTGCCAGCAGCTTGGATTTAGAAGGCTACACCTTC

j_call: TRBJ2-1
clone_size: -
d_call: TRBD1
v_call: TRBV10-3
cdr3_aa: CAIRADRGRDNEQFF
cdr3_nt: TGTGCCATCAGGGCGGACAGGGGGCGCGACAATGAGCAGTTCTTC

j_call: TRBJ1-6
clone_size: few
d_call: TRBD1
v_call: TRBV7-9
cdr3_aa: CASSGQGNSPLHF
cdr3_nt: TGTGCCAGCAGCGGACAGGGTAATTCACCCCTCCACTTT

j_call: TRBJ1-3
clone_size: -
d_call: -
v_call: TRBV30
cdr3_aa: CAWRVSGSGNTIYF
cdr3_nt: TGTGCCTGGAGGGTATCCGGCTCTGGAAACACCATATATTTT

j_call: TRBJ1-3
clone_size: -
d_call: -
v_call: TRBV7-6
cdr3_aa: CASSLGSAFSGNTIYF
cdr3_nt: TGTGCCAGCAGCTTAGGGTCAGCCTTCTCTGGAAACACCATATATTTT

j_call: TRBJ2-2
clone_size: -
d_call: -
v_call: TRBV13
cdr3_aa: CASSSPGSTGELFF
cdr3_nt: TGTGCCAGCAGCTCCCCGGGGTCGACCGGGGAGCTGTTTTTT

j_call: TRBJ2-5
clone_size: -
d_call: TRBD1
v_call: TRBV29-1
cdr3_aa: CSVGRNRGSLETQYF
cdr3_nt: TGCAGCGTTGGAAGGAACAGGGGGTCCCTGGAGACCCAGTACTTC

j_call: TRBJ2-2
clone_size: -
d_call: -
v_call: TRBV11-2
cdr3_aa: CASSLMGLTSNTGELFF
cdr3_nt: TGTGCCAGCAGCTTAATGGGGCTAACCTCGAACACCGGGGAGCTGTTTTTT

j_call: TRBJ1-1
clone_size: -
d_call: TRBD1
v_call: TRBV2
cdr3_aa: CASSVIRQGGTEAFF
cdr3_nt: TGTGCCAGCAGTGTGATTCGACAGGGAGGCACTGAAGCTTTCTTT

j_call: TRBJ1-5
clone_size: -
d_call: -
v_call: TRBV30
cdr3_aa: CAWRSPGVEQPQHF
cdr3_nt: TGTGCCTGGAGGTCTCCAGGGGTCGAGCAGCCCCAGCATTTT

j_call: TRBJ2-3
clone_size: -
d_call: -
v_call: TRBV7-7
cdr3_aa: CASSLGPTGSDTQYF
cdr3_nt: TGTGCTAGCAGCTTAGGGCCTACGGGTTCGGATACGCAGTATTTT

j_call: TRBJ2-1
clone_size: few
d_call: -
v_call: TRBV7-2
cdr3_aa: CASSSFAGSGEQFF
cdr3_nt: TGTGCCAGCAGCTCCTTCGCGGGGTCTGGTGAGCAGTTCTTC

j_call: TRBJ1-1
clone_size: -
d_call: -
v_call: TRBV4-3
cdr3_aa: CASSQVGTTPEAFF
cdr3_nt: TGCGCCAGCAGCCAAGTAGGGACAACACCTGAAGCTTTCTTT

j_call: TRBJ2-7
clone_size: -
d_call: -
v_call: TRBV6-5
cdr3_aa: CASSDLSSAYEQYF
cdr3_nt: TGTGCCAGCAGTGACCTTTCATCCGCCTACGAGCAGTACTTC

j_call: TRBJ2-1
clone_size: -
d_call: -
v_call: TRBV19
cdr3_aa: CASSPTELRVEQFF
cdr3_nt: TGTGCCAGTAGCCCGACTGAGCTGAGGGTGGAGCAGTTCTTC

j_call: TRBJ1-2
clone_size: -
d_call: -
v_call: TRBV30
cdr3_aa: CAWSRDRTYGYTF
cdr3_nt: TGTGCCTGGAGTCGGGACCGCACCTATGGCTACACCTTC

j_call: TRBJ2-3
clone_size: -
d_call: -
v_call: TRBV5-1
cdr3_aa: CASRQDYSTDTQYF
cdr3_nt: TGCGCCAGCAGACAGGACTACAGCACAGATACGCAGTATTTT

j_call: TRBJ2-3
clone_size: -
d_call: -
v_call: TRBV4-3
cdr3_aa: CASSQEFSPWPSAGDTQYF
cdr3_nt: TGCGCCAGCAGCCAAGAATTCTCCCCTTGGCCTAGCGCGGGAGATACGCAGTATTTT

j_call: TRBJ2-7
clone_size: -
d_call: -
v_call: TRBV7-9
cdr3_aa: CASSIRTYEQYF
cdr3_nt: TGTGCCAGCAGCATCCGGACCTACGAGCAGTACTTC

j_call: TRBJ2-1
clone_size: few
d_call: -
v_call: TRBV5-1
cdr3_aa: CASSGSREQFF
cdr3_nt: TGCGCCAGCAGCGGGTCCCGCGAGCAGTTCTTC

j_call: TRBJ2-7
clone_size: -
d_call: TRBD2
v_call: TRBV4-3
cdr3_aa: CASSQRGLAGDEQYF
cdr3_nt: TGCGCCAGCAGCCAACGGGGACTAGCGGGAGACGAGCAGTACTTC

j_call: TRBJ2-5
clone_size: -
d_call: -
v_call: TRBV19
cdr3_aa: CASSIRGSEETQYF
cdr3_nt: TGTGCCAGTAGTATAAGGGGCTCAGAAGAGACCCAGTACTTC

j_call: TRBJ1-1
clone_size: many
d_call: -
v_call: TRBV5-1
cdr3_aa: CASSFTGNPEAFF
cdr3_nt: TGCGCCAGCAGCTTCACAGGCAATCCTGAAGCTTTCTTT

j_call: TRBJ2-7
clone_size: -
d_call: TRBD2
v_call: TRBV6-6
cdr3_aa: CASRLAGVSYEQYF
cdr3_nt: TGTGCCAGCAGGTTAGCGGGAGTTTCCTACGAGCAGTACTTC

j_call: TRBJ2-7
clone_size: -
d_call: -
v_call: TRBV21-1
cdr3_aa: CASSKEVGHRSYEQYF
cdr3_nt: TGTGCCAGCAGCAAAGAAGTAGGCCACCGTTCCTACGAGCAGTACTTC

j_call: TRBJ2-5
clone_size: -
d_call: -
v_call: TRBV5-4
cdr3_aa: CASSLVHSTETQYF
cdr3_nt: TGTGCCAGCAGCTTAGTGCACTCAACGGAGACCCAGTACTTC

j_call: TRBJ1-2
clone_size: -
d_call: -
v_call: TRBV6-6
cdr3_aa: CASSQGKSYGYTF
cdr3_nt: TGTGCCAGCAGCCAGGGAAAATCCTATGGCTACACCTTC

j_call: TRBJ2-5
clone_size: once
d_call: -
v_call: TRBV2
cdr3_aa: CASSRGVETQYF
cdr3_nt: TGTGCCAGCAGTCGGGGCGTCGAGACCCAGTACTTC

j_call: TRBJ2-3
clone_size: -
d_call: -
v_call: TRBV9
cdr3_aa: CASSVGVNPVDTQYF
cdr3_nt: TGTGCCAGCAGCGTAGGAGTGAACCCGGTAGATACGCAGTATTTT

j_call: TRBJ1-1
clone_size: -
d_call: TRBD1
v_call: TRBV5-1
cdr3_aa: CASSLGATGTGRSEAFF
cdr3_nt: TGCGCCAGCAGCTTGGGGGCAACCGGGACAGGGCGATCTGAAGCTTTCTTT

j_call: TRBJ1-3
clone_size: -
d_call: TRBD1
v_call: TRBV2
cdr3_aa: CASSYGQGKNTIYF
cdr3_nt: TGTGCCAGCAGTTATGGACAGGGTAAAAACACCATATATTTT

j_call: TRBJ1-6
clone_size: -
d_call: -
v_call: TRBV5-1
cdr3_aa: CASSLVGESPLHF
cdr3_nt: TGCGCCAGCAGCTTGGTTGGGGAGTCCCCCCTCCACTTT

j_call: TRBJ2-2
clone_size: -
d_call: TRBD1
v_call: TRBV6-7
cdr3_aa: CASSLVQTGELNTGELFF
cdr3_nt: TGTGCCAGCAGTTTGGTCCAAACAGGGGAACTGAACACCGGGGAGCTGTTTTTT

j_call: TRBJ1-1
clone_size: few
d_call: -
v_call: TRBV29-1
cdr3_aa: CSVLGWGMNTEAFF
cdr3_nt: TGCAGCGTTTTGGGGTGGGGTATGAACACTGAAGCTTTCTTT

j_call: TRBJ2-1
clone_size: once
d_call: -
v_call: TRBV7-3
cdr3_aa: CASSLSLAVDEQFF
cdr3_nt: TGTGCCAGCAGCTTAAGCCTAGCAGTGGATGAGCAGTTCTTC

j_call: TRBJ2-2
clone_size: -
d_call: TRBD1
v_call: TRBV5-4
cdr3_aa: CASSWDSLNTGELFF
cdr3_nt: TGTGCCAGCAGCTGGGACAGCCTTAACACCGGGGAGCTGTTTTTT

j_call: TRBJ1-5
clone_size: -
d_call: -
v_call: TRBV6-1
cdr3_aa: CASSEAYKGSNQPQHF
cdr3_nt: TGTGCCAGCAGTGAAGCGTATAAGGGGAGCAATCAGCCCCAGCATTTT

j_call: TRBJ2-1
clone_size: -
d_call: TRBD2
v_call: TRBV9
cdr3_aa: CASSPRTSGRWDEQFF
cdr3_nt: TGTGCCAGCAGCCCCCGGACTAGCGGACGTTGGGATGAGCAGTTCTTC